The T cell receptor (beta chain) under discussion was sequenced for a study of shared clonotypes between healthy human individuals. Study-wide findings and caveats: Tissue TCR repertoires likely differ from these blood-only repertoires.

Researchers divided each subset's genomic DNA evenly across several immunoSEQ plates. Original processing methods: ImmunoSEQ sequences covered only the junction and lacked quality scores; filtering therefore differed. Using immunoSEQ multiplex PCR, the repertoire was profiled, and TCRdb retains in-frame clones only, with some absent. The V and J calls and clone size are taken from that table; D and trimming were inferred from the DNA. Of some 2.1 million clones in the sample, approximately 95% were seen once. Cells designated naive CD8 were CD45RO-negative and were positively selected for CCR7, with terminally differentiated effector memory CD45RA+ cells excluded. About this clone: Antigen unknown.

Sequencing was performed on naive CD8+ T cells sorted from blood. This clonotype was sampled from a man younger than 35 in good health.

The CDR3 DNA is TGTGCCAGCAGCACCCCCACAGGGGTGAACACTGAAGCTTTCTTT. It specifies CASSTPTGVNTEAFF. The chain employs TRBV7-9 and TRBJ1-1; 7 bases align to TRBD1. J was trimmed by 0 bases and V by 5 bases; bases with no gene match: 6. CDR1 is SEHNR and CDR2 is FQNEAQ in the germline V gene (reference sequence). The CDR3 extends over 15 amino acids.